A selection of T cell receptor beta chains follows, all from one sample in a study of T-cell memory formation after mild COVID-19. MiXCR was run by TCRdb on the 5' RACE reads, yielding one entry per CDR3 protein. The sample contains about 210,000 distinct CDR3 sequences, under 12% of which appear only once. The sequenced sample consisted of PBMCs or a T cell subset sorted from them (not recorded which). The receptors derive from a man aged 18-30 years who had mild COVID-19 (a few samples of this study predate the infection). Cell type and time point are not known. CDR3s include the opening cysteine and the closing phenylalanine or tryptophan. The order of the fields is clone size, V gene, CDR3 length, J gene, D gene, CDR3 DNA, CDR3 protein. D genes are given only for firm matches. Size is stated for part of the rows, as once, few or many counts, or as a class when the clone is expanded.

many,TRBV7-3,13,TRBJ1-1,.,TGTGCCAGCAGACTGGGGCCGGTCACTGAAGCTTTCTTT,CASRLGPVTEAFF
.,TRBV4-2,16,TRBJ1-4,.,TGTGCCAGCAGCCTGAGATCGACCGTAGACTATGAAAAACTGTTTTTT,CASSLRSTVDYEKLFF
.,TRBV20-1,12,TRBJ2-2,TRBD1,TGCAGTGCGCTGACAGGGGAAGGGGAGCTGTTTTTT,CSALTGEGELFF
few,TRBV7-9,15,TRBJ1-2,.,TGTGCCAGCAGCTTAAAGCCGGGTAAAGACTATGGCTACACCTTC,CASSLKPGKDYGYTF
few,TRBV6-1,15,TRBJ2-3,.,TGTGCCAGCAGTGCAACTGGACAGTTCCCAGATACGCAGTATTTT,CASSATGQFPDTQYF
few,TRBV20-1,14,TRBJ2-1,.,TGCAGTGCTAGGATCCGAGGGGTCTACAATGAGCAGTTCTTC,CSARIRGVYNEQFF
few,TRBV20-1,14,TRBJ1-5,.,TGCAGTGCTAGAGATACCACGGGCAATCAGCCCCAGCATTTT,CSARDTTGNQPQHF
many,TRBV4-2,14,TRBJ2-3,.,TGTGCCAGCAGCCCCAGCCCTAGCACAGATACGCAGTATTTT,CASSPSPSTDTQYF
many,TRBV6-2/TRBV6-3,14,TRBJ2-2,.,TGTGCCAGCAATTTTAACTGGAACACCGGGGAGCTGTTTTTT,CASNFNWNTGELFF
.,TRBV5-1,13,TRBJ2-3,.,TGCGCCAGCAGCCCGGGGGTGGGAGATACGCAGTATTTT,CASSPGVGDTQYF
.,TRBV3-1,16,TRBJ2-3,TRBD2,TGTGCCAGCAGCCAAAACAGCGGGGGGACCACAGATACGCAGTATTTT,CASSQNSGGTTDTQYF
many,TRBV5-1,13,TRBJ2-5,.,TGCGCCAGCAGCTCTCCAGGGGAGGAGACCCAGTACTTC,CASSSPGEETQYF
few,TRBV9,17,TRBJ1-6,TRBD1,TGTGCCAGCAGCTCCAGGGGGAGCCGCTCCTATAATTCACCCCTCCACTTT,CASSSRGSRSYNSPLHF
.,TRBV7-2,16,TRBJ2-6,TRBD2,TGTGCCAGCAGCCGCGGGAGGGGCTCTGGGGCCAACGTCCTGACTTTC,CASSRGRGSGANVLTF
.,TRBV7-3,14,TRBJ1-1,.,TGTGCCAGCAGCAGATCAGGGGCGGGCACTGAAGCTTTCTTT,CASSRSGAGTEAFF
.,TRBV24-1,15,TRBJ2-1,TRBD2,TGTGCCACCAGTGACCGGACTAGCGGGGTGGATGAGCAGTTCTTC,CATSDRTSGVDEQFF
few,TRBV4-2,15,TRBJ2-1,.,TGTGCCAGCAGCCGACCGGGACTGTCCTACAATGAGCAGTTCTTC,CASSRPGLSYNEQFF
few,TRBV5-6,13,TRBJ1-1,.,TGTGCCAGCAGCCGCGGCCTTTCAGGGGTTGCTTTCTTT,CASSRGLSGVAFF
few,TRBV6-5,15,TRBJ1-6,TRBD1,TGTGCCAGCAGTTACGGGGACAGTTTGGATTCACCCCTCCACTTT,CASSYGDSLDSPLHF
many,TRBV12-3/TRBV12-4,14,TRBJ1-6,.,TGTGCCAGTCGACTGAGCTCCTATAATTCACCCCTCCACTTT,CASRLSSYNSPLHF
.,TRBV7-2,14,TRBJ1-1,.,TGTGCCAGCACCACGACCCCAAGGGATACTGAAGCTTTCTTT,CASTTTPRDTEAFF
.,TRBV5-5,12,TRBJ2-7,.,TGTGCCAGCAGGCTGCCGGCCGGCGAGCAGTACTTC,CASRLPAGEQYF
few,TRBV19,13,TRBJ1-5,.,TGTGCCAGTAGTATAGAGATCAATCAGCCCCAGCATTTT,CASSIEINQPQHF
.,TRBV7-2,12,TRBJ2-5,.,TGTGCCAGCAGCTTAGATGTTGCGACCCAGTACTTC,CASSLDVATQYF
few,TRBV5-1,15,TRBJ2-3,TRBD2,TGCGCCAGCAGCTTGGAGGGACTAGCGGGGGATACGCAGTATTTT,CASSLEGLAGDTQYF
many,TRBV5-1,14,TRBJ1-4,TRBD1,TGCGCCAGCAGCCCGGACAGGGAAGATGAAAAACTGTTTTTT,CASSPDREDEKLFF
many,TRBV7-3,16,TRBJ2-1,.,TGTGCCAGCAGCTTAGGTCTGGTGGGTGGCGGGAACCGGCAGTTCTTC,CASSLGLVGGGNRQFF
.,TRBV6-1,15,TRBJ2-1,TRBD1,TGTGCCAGCGGGCGTCAACAGGGGAATATAGATGAGCAGTTCTTC,CASGRQQGNIDEQFF
many,TRBV5-1,12,TRBJ2-2,.,TGCGCCAGCAGCACGAACACCGGGGAGCTGTTTTTT,CASSTNTGELFF
few,TRBV12-3/TRBV12-4,14,TRBJ2-7,.,TGTGCCAGCCAACGGGACACGGGGAACTACGAGCAGTACTTC,CASQRDTGNYEQYF
.,TRBV6-6,16,TRBJ1-2,.,TGTGCCAGCATCCCGACCCCCTACGGGGGCCGGTATGGCTACACCTTC,CASIPTPYGGRYGYTF
.,TRBV7-9,15,TRBJ2-1,.,TGTGCCAGCATCCTACTAGAGATAGTCACCAATGAGCAGTTCTTC,CASILLEIVTNEQFF